This T cell receptor beta chain was recovered during a study of graft-versus-host responses after intestinal transplantation. Some clones are missing from TCRdb's copy, which holds only in-frame ones; the method was immunoSEQ multiplex PCR. Of around 110,000 clones listed, 80% to 90% are singletons. As concerns this clone: Its antigen remains unknown.

Germline V gives CDR1 LNHDA, CDR2 SQIVND (reference sequence). V was trimmed by 2 bases and J by 7 bases, leaving 12 bases between them. The CDR3 length is 14 residues. The source of this sequence is a human donor who was the organ donor for an intestinal transplant. The sample was unstimulated CD4+ T cells sorted from spleen or lymph node cells, taken before transplant. This chain joins TRBV19 and TRBJ1-5; D may be TRBD1 (5 bases). As DNA, the CDR3 is TGTGCCAGTAGTATACAGGGCATCGGGCAGCCCCAGCATTTT. Translating gives CASSIQGIGQPQHF.